This T cell receptor (beta chain) came from a study of cytomegalovirus exposure and HLA in healthy donors. On the study more broadly: It was reported in a later analysis that the same platform had been used for the 100 to 150 validation repertoires as for the roughly 670 first-cohort repertoires.

The V gene's germline CDR1 is SGHRS and CDR2 YFSETQ. This CDR3 is built from 13 residues. Trimming shortened V by 0 bases and J by 4 bases, and 8 bases separated the two germline ends. These donors were members of the roughly 110-subject validation cohort, a group separate from the approximately 700-subject first cohort. Data came from immunoSEQ multiplex PCR; TCRdb stores just in-frame clones and leaves some out. The sample records approximately 220,000 clones, over 70% being singletons. Comments on this clone: Antigen: not known. This CDR3 is also generated by other DNA sequences in the sample.

Regarding the study as a whole: The authors listed about 170 TCR beta chains as cytomegalovirus-associated. A few of the chains that were CMV-associated were confirmed in vitro to be specific for CMV antigens.

The sequenced sample consisted of PBMCs. V is TRBV5-1 and J is TRBJ2-7; D is uncertain. This receptor was identified in a woman aged 25 to 39 in good health and CMV-seropositive. CDR3 residues: CASSLGGRYEQYF. The CDR3 DNA is TGCGCCAGCAGCTTGGGAGGTAGATACGAGCAGTACTTC. Variable domain in full (rest from reference TRBV5-1 and TRBJ2-7): KAGVTQTPRYLIKTRGQQVTLSCSPISGHRSVSWYQQTPGQGLQFLFEYFSETQRNKGNFPGRFSGRQFSNSRSEMNVSTLELGDSALYLCASSLGGRYEQYFGPGTRLTVT.